These T cell receptor beta chains were read from a single sample in a study of cytomegalovirus exposure and HLA in healthy donors. Assay used: immunoSEQ multiplex PCR; TCRdb lists only in-frame clones, some missing. The sample contains 170,000 or so clones, 70% to 80% of which appear only once. Sequencing was performed on PBMCs. These TCRs come from a male donor in good health and CMV-seronegative. CDR3s include the opening cysteine and the closing phenylalanine or tryptophan. Each record gives: V gene, J gene, CDR3 protein.

TRBV9	TRBJ2-1	CASSPGNEQFF
TRBV10-3	TRBJ2-7	CAISSGGTYEQYF
TRBV7-2	TRBJ2-7	CASSLGWTDPREQYF
TRBV6-5	TRBJ2-3	CASSPQPGASDTQYF
TRBV5-5	TRBJ1-1	CASSLGSSHNTEAFF
TRBV30	TRBJ2-1	CAWSVSGSFGEQFF
TRBV6-5	TRBJ2-7	CASSYSNRLYYEQYF
TRBV6-6	TRBJ2-7	CASISGTALFKQYF
TRBV2	TRBJ2-1	CASSGGTSGNNEQFF
TRBV28	TRBJ1-2	CASSRDPGDGYTF
TRBV2	TRBJ1-6	CASRWQGRESPLHF
TRBV7-9	TRBJ1-5	CASSLGGQGSNQPQHF
TRBV10-3	TRBJ1-4	CAISESQGRGEKLFF
TRBV5-1	TRBJ1-2	CASSLASGQGGYGYTF
TRBV19	TRBJ2-3	CASSLVRGDTQYF
TRBV9	TRBJ2-3	CASSSRGREGRSRDTQYF
TRBV7-9	TRBJ2-1	CASSLAGLGNEQFF
TRBV7-8	TRBJ1-1	CASSPRGDTEAFF
TRBV28	TRBJ1-5	CASSSAGQGANQPQHF
TRBV27	TRBJ1-1	CASRASNTEAFF
TRBV25-1	TRBJ2-4	CASSEYKAKNIQYF
TRBV29-1	TRBJ2-3	CSATAGELTDTQYF
TRBV27	TRBJ2-3	CASKKSGTDTQYF
TRBV11-3	TRBJ2-7	CASSSGQNYEQYF
TRBV28	TRBJ1-1	CASSPPRSPNTEAFF
TRBV11-2	TRBJ1-5	CASSLEDSRNNQPQHF
TRBV30	TRBJ1-5	CAWRSRDSLIRNQPQHF
TRBV19	TRBJ2-5	CASSIGAGGLEPQETQYF
TRBV28	TRBJ1-2	CASSAGGIPYGYTF
TRBV10-3	TRBJ1-2	CAISGTGGSYGYTF
TRBV6-6	TRBJ2-3	CASSYSTADTQYF
TRBV6-5	TRBJ2-1	CASSYRTSGGEQFF
TRBV6-5	NA	CASSYSRDRGYEQYF
TRBV28	TRBJ1-2	CASSPGTALRGYTF
TRBV5-4	TRBJ1-2	CASSLRSQGIDGYTF
TRBV7-2	TRBJ1-2	CASSFSSGEYGYTF
TRBV28	TRBJ2-5	CASSWSGNLETQYF